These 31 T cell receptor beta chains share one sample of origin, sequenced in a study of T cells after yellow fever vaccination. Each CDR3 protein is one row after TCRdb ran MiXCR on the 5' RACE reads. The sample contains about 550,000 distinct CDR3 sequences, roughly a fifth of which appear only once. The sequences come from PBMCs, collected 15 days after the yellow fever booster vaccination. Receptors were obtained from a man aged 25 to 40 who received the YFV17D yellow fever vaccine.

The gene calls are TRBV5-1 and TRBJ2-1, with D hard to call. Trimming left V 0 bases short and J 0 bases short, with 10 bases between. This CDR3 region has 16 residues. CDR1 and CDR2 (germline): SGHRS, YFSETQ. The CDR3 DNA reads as TGCGCCAGCAGCTTGGCCAACGGAAGCTCCTACAATGAGCAGTTCTTC. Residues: CASSLANGSSYNEQFF.

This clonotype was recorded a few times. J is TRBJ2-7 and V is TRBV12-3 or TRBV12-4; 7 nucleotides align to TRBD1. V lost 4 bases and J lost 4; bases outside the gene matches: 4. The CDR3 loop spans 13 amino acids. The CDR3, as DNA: TGTGCCAGCAGTTCCGGGACAGAATACGAGCAGTACTTC. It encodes CASSSGTEYEQYF.

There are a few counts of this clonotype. The CDR3 nucleotides are TGCAGCGTTGAAGACGCGACTAGCGGGGGCTCCAATGAGCAGTTCTTC. Translated: CSVEDATSGGSNEQFF. The rearrangement links TRBV29-1 to TRBJ2-1, with TRBD2 identical over 12 bases. The CDR3 contains 16 residues. J lost 6 bases, V lost 0 bases, and 6 bases had no gene match. Germline CDR1 SQVTM, CDR2 ANQGSEA.

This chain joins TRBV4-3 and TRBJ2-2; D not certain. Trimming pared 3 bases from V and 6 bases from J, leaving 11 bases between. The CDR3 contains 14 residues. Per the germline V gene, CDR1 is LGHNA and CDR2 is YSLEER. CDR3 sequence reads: CASSHPRAPGELFF. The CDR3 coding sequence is TGCGCCAGCAGCCATCCTAGAGCGCCCGGGGAGCTGTTTTTT.

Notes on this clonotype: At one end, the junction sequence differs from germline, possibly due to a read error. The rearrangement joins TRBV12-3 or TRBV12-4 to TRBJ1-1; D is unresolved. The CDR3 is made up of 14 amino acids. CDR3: CASSPWTENIEAFF. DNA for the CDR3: TGTGCCAGCAGTCCCTGGACTGAGAACATTGAAGCTTTCTTT.

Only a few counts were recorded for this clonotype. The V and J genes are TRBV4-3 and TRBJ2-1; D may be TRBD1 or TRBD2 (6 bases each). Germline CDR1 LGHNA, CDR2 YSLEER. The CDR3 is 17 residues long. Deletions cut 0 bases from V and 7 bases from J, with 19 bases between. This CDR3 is CASSQEFSPLGGNEQFF. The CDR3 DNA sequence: TGCGCCAGCAGCCAAGAGTTTTCCCCACTAGGGGGGAATGAGCAGTTCTTC.

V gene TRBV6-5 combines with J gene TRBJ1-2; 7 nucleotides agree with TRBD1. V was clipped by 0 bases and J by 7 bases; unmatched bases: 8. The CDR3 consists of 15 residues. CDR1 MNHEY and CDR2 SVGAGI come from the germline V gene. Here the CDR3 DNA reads TGTGCCAGCAGTTACTCTGGCAGGGGGAAGGGTGGCTACACCTTC. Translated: CASSYSGRGKGGYTF.

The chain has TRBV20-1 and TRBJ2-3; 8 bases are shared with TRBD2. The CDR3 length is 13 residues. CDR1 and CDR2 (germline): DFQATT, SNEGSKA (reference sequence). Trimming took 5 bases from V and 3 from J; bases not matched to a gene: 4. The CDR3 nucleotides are TGCAGTGCTTTTAGCGGGATGACAGATACGCAGTATTTT. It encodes CSAFSGMTDTQYF.

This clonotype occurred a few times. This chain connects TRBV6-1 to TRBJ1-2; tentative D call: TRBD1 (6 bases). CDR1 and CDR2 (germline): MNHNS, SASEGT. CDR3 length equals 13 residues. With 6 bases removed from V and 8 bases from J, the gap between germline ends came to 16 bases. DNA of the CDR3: TGTGCCAGCAGGACTAACAGGGTTCAAGGCTACACCTTC. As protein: CASRTNRVQGYTF.

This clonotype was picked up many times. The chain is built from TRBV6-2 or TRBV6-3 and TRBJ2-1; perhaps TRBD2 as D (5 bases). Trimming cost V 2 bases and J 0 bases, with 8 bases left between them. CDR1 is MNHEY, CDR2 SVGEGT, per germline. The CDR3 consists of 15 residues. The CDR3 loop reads CASSYTDFSYNEQFF. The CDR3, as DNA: TGTGCCAGCAGTTACACGGACTTCTCCTACAATGAGCAGTTCTTC.

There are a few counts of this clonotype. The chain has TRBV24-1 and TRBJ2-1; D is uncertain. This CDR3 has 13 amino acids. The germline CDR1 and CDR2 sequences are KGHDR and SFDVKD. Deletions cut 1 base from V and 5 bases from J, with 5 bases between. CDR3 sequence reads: CATSDFTNNEQFF. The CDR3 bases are TGTGCCACCAGTGATTTCACGAACAATGAGCAGTTCTTC.

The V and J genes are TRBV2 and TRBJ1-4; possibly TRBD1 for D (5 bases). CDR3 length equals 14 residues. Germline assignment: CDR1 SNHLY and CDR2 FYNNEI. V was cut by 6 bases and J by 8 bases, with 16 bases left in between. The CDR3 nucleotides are TGTGCCAGCAGGATGGCGCAGGGACCGGAAAAACTGTTTTTT. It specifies CASRMAQGPEKLFF.

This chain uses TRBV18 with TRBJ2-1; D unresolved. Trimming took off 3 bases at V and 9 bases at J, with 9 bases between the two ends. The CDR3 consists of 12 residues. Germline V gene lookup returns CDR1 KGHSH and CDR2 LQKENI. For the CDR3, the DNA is TGTGCCAGCTCACCGCAAAGAGCTGAGCAGTTCTTC. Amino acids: CASSPQRAEQFF.

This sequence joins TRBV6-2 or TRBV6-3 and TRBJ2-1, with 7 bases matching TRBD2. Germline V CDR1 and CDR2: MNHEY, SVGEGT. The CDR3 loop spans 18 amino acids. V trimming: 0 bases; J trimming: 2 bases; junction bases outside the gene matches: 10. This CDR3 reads CASSYSAGTSETYNEQFF. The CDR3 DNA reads TGTGCCAGCAGTTACTCGGCTGGTACTAGCGAGACCTACAATGAGCAGTTCTTC.

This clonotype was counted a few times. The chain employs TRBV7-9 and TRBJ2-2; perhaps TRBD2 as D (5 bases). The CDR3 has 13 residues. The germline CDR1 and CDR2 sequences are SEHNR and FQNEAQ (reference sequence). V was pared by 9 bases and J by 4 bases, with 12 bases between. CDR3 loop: CASPLAGTGELFF. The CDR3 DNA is TGTGCCAGTCCCCTAGCCGGCACCGGGGAGCTGTTTTTT.

The CDR3 is CSAKGRGLVQPQHF. The CDR3 DNA reads as TGCAGTGCTAAGGGCAGGGGGCTTGTTCAGCCCCAGCATTTT. This chain connects TRBV20-1 to TRBJ1-5, with 8 bases matching TRBD1. This CDR3 has 14 residues. The V gene end was trimmed by 4 bases and the J gene end by 6 bases; junction bases not matched to a gene: 8. The V gene's germline CDR1 is DFQATT and CDR2 SNEGSKA (reference sequence).

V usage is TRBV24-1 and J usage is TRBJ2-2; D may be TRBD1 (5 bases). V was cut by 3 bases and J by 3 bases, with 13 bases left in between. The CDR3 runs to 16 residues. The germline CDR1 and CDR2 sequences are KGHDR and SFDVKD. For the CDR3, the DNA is TGTGCCACCAGTGATGACCAGGGAACTGACACCGGGGAGCTGTTTTTT. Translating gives CATSDDQGTDTGELFF.

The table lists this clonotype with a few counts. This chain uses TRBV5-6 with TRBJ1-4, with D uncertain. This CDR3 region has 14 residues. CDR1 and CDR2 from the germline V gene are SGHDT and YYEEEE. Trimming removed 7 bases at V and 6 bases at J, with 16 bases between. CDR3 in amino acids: CASGRQGRDEKLFF. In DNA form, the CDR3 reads TGTGCCAGCGGACGACAAGGGCGGGATGAAAAACTGTTTTTT.

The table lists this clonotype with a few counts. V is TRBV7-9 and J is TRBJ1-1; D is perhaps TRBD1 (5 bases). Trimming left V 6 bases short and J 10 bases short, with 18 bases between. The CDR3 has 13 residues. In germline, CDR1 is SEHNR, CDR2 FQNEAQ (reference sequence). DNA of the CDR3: TGTGCCAGCAGGAAAGATATGGGGGTCCTAGCTTTCTTT. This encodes CASRKDMGVLAFF. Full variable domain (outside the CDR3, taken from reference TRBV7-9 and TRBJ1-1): DTGVSQNPRHKITKRGQNVTFRCDPISEHNRLYWYRQTLGQGPEFLTYFQNEAQLEKSRLLSDRFSAERPKGSFSTLEIQRTEQGDSAMYLCASRKDMGVLAFFGQGTRLTVV.

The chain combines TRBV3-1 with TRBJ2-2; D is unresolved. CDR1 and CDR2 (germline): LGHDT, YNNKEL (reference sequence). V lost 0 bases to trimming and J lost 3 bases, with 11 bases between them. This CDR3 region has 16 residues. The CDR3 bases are TGTGCCAGCAGCCAAGATAGCCGTTATCACACCGGGGAGCTGTTTTTT. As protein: CASSQDSRYHTGELFF.

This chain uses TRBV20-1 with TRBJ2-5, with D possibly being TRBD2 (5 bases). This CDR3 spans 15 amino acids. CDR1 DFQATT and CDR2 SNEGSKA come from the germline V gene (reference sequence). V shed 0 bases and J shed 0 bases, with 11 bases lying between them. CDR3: CSARDRAGNQETQYF. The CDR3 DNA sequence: TGCAGTGCTAGAGATAGGGCGGGTAACCAAGAGACCCAGTACTTC.

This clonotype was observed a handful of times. The CDR3 DNA sequence: TGTGCCAGCAGCGCTCGGGGGGGGGCTGGCTACAATGAGCAGTTCTTC. This gives the protein CASSARGGAGYNEQFF. V and J are TRBV9 and TRBJ2-1, with 8 bases aligning to TRBD2. The germline CDR1 and CDR2 sequences are SGDLS and YYNGEE. This CDR3 has 16 amino acids. J gave up 3 bases and V 3 bases, and 8 bases lay outside the gene matches.

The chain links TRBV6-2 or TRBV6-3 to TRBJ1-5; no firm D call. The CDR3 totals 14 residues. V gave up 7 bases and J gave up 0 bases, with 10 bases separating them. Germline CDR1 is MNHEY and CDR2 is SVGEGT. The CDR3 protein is CASNVHLSNQPQHF. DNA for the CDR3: TGTGCCAGCAATGTGCACCTTAGCAATCAGCCCCAGCATTTT.

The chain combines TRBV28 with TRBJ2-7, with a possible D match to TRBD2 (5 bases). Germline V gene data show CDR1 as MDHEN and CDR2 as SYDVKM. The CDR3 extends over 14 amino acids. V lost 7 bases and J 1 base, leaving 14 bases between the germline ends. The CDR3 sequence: CASTQDFYSYEQYF. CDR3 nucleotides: TGTGCCAGCACCCAGGACTTTTATTCCTACGAGCAGTACTTC.

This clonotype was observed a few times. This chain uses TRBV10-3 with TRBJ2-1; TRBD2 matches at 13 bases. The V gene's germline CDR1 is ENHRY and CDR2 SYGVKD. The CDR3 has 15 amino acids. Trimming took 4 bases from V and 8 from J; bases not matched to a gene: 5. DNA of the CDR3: TGTGCCATCAGTGTGCGGACTAGCGGGAGAGATGAGCAGTTCTTC. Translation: CAISVRTSGRDEQFF.

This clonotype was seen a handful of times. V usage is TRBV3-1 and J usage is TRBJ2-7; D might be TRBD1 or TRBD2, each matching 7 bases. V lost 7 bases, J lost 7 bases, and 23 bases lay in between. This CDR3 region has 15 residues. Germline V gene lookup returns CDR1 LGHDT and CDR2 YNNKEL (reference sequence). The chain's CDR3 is CASKQTQGTTREQYF. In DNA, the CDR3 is TGTGCCAGCAAACAAACACAGGGGACTACTAGGGAGCAGTACTTC.

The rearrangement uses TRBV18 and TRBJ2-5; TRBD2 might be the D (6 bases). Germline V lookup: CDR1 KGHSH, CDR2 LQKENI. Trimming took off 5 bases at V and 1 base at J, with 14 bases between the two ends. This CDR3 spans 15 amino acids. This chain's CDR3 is CASSADSSVQETQYF. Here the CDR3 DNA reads TGTGCCAGCTCAGCTGATTCTAGCGTCCAAGAGACCCAGTACTTC.

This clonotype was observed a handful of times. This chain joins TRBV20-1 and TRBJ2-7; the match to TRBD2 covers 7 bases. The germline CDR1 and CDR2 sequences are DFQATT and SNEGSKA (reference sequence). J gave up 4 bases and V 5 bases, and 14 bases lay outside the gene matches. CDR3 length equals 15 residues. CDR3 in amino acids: CSARDYQLAVYEQYF. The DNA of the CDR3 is TGCAGTGCTCGGGACTACCAGCTCGCCGTATACGAGCAGTACTTC.

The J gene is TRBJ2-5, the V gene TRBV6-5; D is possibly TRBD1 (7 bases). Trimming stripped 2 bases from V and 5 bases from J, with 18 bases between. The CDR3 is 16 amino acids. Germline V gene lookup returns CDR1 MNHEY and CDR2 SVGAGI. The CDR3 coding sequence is TGTGCCAGCAGTTACGGAGGGGGCCCCCTTCGGGAGACCCAGTACTTC. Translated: CASSYGGGPLRETQYF.

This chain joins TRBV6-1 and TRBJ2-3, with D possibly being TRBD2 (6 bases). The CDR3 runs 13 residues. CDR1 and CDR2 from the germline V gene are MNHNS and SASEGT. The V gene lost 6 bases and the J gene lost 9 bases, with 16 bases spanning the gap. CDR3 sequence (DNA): TGTGCCAGCAGACCCCGGGAGTTTGGGACGCAGTATTTT. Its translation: CASRPREFGTQYF.

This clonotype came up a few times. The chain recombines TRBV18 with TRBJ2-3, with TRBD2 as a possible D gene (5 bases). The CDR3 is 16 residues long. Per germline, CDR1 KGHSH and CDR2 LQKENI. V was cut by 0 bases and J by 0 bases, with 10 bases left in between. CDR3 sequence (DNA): TGTGCCAGCTCACCACCCGGAGGTTCTAGCACAGATACGCAGTATTTT. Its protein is CASSPPGGSSTDTQYF.